Below, 20 T cell receptor beta chains from the same sample are listed, as sequenced in a study of blood T cell repertoires in COVID-19. Profiling relied on immunoSEQ multiplex PCR, and the TCRdb table lists in-frame clones only, not all of them. The repertoire holds about 400,000 clones, with over 75% as singletons. The specimen sequenced was PBMCs or T cells enriched from blood (not recorded which). These receptors came from a man aged 35 to 55 in a cohort exposed to, infected with or recovered from COVID-19 (not recorded which).

CDR3 in DNA: TGTGCCAGCAGCCCCTGGCTGGGGGGGACCCCCCACGAGCAGTACTTC. It encodes CASSPWLGGTPHEQYF. J is TRBJ2-7 and V is TRBV3-1 (or the pseudogene TRBV3-2); 7 bases line up with TRBD2. CDR1 and CDR2 from the germline V gene are LGHDT and YNNKEL (reference sequence). This CDR3 comprises 16 residues. The trim removed 4 bases at V and 5 bases at J, leaving 14 bases unmatched.

The chain uses TRBV2 and TRBJ1-1; 10 bases map to TRBD1. V dropped 5 bases and J dropped 3; count of bases not matched to a gene: 6. Germline V gene lookup returns CDR1 SNHLY and CDR2 FYNNEI. The CDR3 has 15 amino acids. The CDR3 sequence: CASSFSGTGDTEAFF. CDR3 nucleotides: TGTGCCAGCAGTTTTTCCGGGACAGGGGACACTGAAGCTTTCTTT.

Note on this clone: Other DNA sequences in this specimen translate into the identical CDR3. This chain uses TRBV5-1 with TRBJ2-5, with D perhaps matching TRBD2 (6 bases). In germline, CDR1 is SGHRS, CDR2 YFSETQ. Trimming cost V 5 bases and J 3 bases, with 8 bases left between them. The CDR3 consists of 12 residues. As DNA, the CDR3 is TGCGCCAGCAGATTAGCGGAAGAGACCCAGTACTTC. Amino acid sequence: CASRLAEETQYF.

This clone was seen just once. The chain links TRBV7-8 to TRBJ1-1; weak D call: TRBD1 (5 bases). In germline, CDR1 is SGHVS, CDR2 FQNEAQ. CDR3 length: 14 residues. Trimming pared 0 bases from V and 5 bases from J, leaving 10 bases between. The CDR3, as DNA: TGTGCCAGCAGCTTAGCGGGGCCGAAGACTGAAGCTTTCTTT. It codes for CASSLAGPKTEAFF.

This clone was found once. V and J are TRBV30 and TRBJ1-6; D is perhaps TRBD1 (6 bases). The CDR3 totals 13 residues. Trimming removed 5 bases at V and 10 bases at J, with 15 bases between. Germline V CDR1 and CDR2: GTSNPN, SVGIG (reference sequence). CDR3 sequence (DNA): TGTGCCTGGGCCCCACAGGGAGGGTCACCCCTCCACTTT. This encodes CAWAPQGGSPLHF.

The rearrangement links TRBV10-3 to TRBJ2-1; 7 bases are shared with TRBD2. The J segment lost 4 bases and the V segment lost 9 bases, leaving 9 bases of the junction unmatched. The germline V gene has CDR1 ENHRY and CDR2 SYGVKD. The CDR3 has 14 residues. The CDR3 sequence is CAITTGTTYNEQFF. The CDR3 DNA sequence: TGTGCCATAACAACCGGGACTACATACAATGAGCAGTTCTTC.

This clone was seen a few times. CDR3 in amino acids: CASSYPGVPYEQYF. The CDR3 DNA sequence: TGTGCCAGCTCGTATCCGGGAGTCCCCTACGAGCAGTACTTC. The chain carries TRBV18 and TRBJ2-7; TRBD2 is a possible D gene (6 bases). CDR1 and CDR2 (germline): KGHSH, LQKENI. The CDR3 sequence is 14 residues long. Trimming removed 6 bases at V and 2 bases at J, with 14 bases between.

This rearrangement joins TRBV18 to TRBJ2-1; 7 nucleotides align to TRBD2. Germline loops: CDR1 KGHSH, CDR2 LQKENI. There are 14 residues in the CDR3. With V trimmed by 7 bases and J by 3 bases, 6 bases remained unmatched. The CDR3 sequence is CASFAGRVYNEQFF. The CDR3 DNA is TGTGCCAGCTTCGCGGGGAGGGTCTACAATGAGCAGTTCTTC.

V is TRBV18 and J is TRBJ1-1; D remains unclear. The ends were cut back, 6 bases at V and 0 bases at J, with 11 bases in the middle. Germline V gene data show CDR1 as KGHSH and CDR2 as LQKENI. CDR3 length: 14 amino acids. CDR3 sequence reads: CASSQEEMNTEAFF. The CDR3 DNA reads TGTGCCAGCTCCCAAGAGGAGATGAACACTGAAGCTTTCTTT.

The table lists this clone with a few counts. V and J are TRBV7-9 and TRBJ1-4; the D gene is possibly TRBD1 (5 bases). From germline, CDR1 is SEHNR and CDR2 FQNEAQ (reference sequence). The CDR3 has 14 amino acids. V lost 3 bases to trimming and J lost 10 bases, with 15 bases between them. The CDR3 here is CASSFAGGDGKLFF. CDR3 DNA sequence: TGTGCCAGCAGCTTCGCCGGAGGGGATGGAAAACTGTTTTTT.

V is TRBV28 and J is TRBJ2-1; 12 bases are a match to TRBD2. Losses at the gene ends were 3 bases for V and 5 bases for J; bases not matched to a gene: 8. The CDR3 loop spans 17 amino acids. Germline V CDR1 and CDR2: MDHEN, SYDVKM. Here the CDR3 reads CASSFEELAGGDNEQFF. The CDR3 DNA sequence: TGTGCCAGCAGTTTCGAGGAGCTAGCGGGAGGGGACAATGAGCAGTTCTTC.

This sequence joins TRBV3-1 (or the pseudogene TRBV3-2) and TRBJ1-3; 7 bases are shared with TRBD1. The CDR3 is made up of 15 amino acids. Germline V gives CDR1 LGHDT, CDR2 YNNKEL (reference sequence). V lost 0 bases and J lost 2; bases outside the gene matches: 1. The CDR3, as DNA: TGTGCCAGCAGCCAAGATACAGGGGCTGGAAACACCATATATTTT. Amino acid sequence: CASSQDTGAGNTIYF.

The rearrangement joins TRBV18 to TRBJ2-5, with D perhaps matching TRBD2 (6 bases). V lost 5 bases, J lost 1 base, and 11 bases lay in between. This CDR3 comprises 14 residues. CDR1 KGHSH and CDR2 LQKENI come from the germline V gene. CDR3 protein: CASSTLAFQETQYF. In DNA form, the CDR3 reads TGTGCCAGCTCAACACTAGCTTTCCAAGAGACCCAGTACTTC.

This chain links TRBV2 with TRBJ2-1, with TRBD2 matching 14 bases. The CDR3 totals 15 residues. CDR1 is SNHLY and CDR2 is FYNNEI in the germline V gene. V lost 5 bases, J lost 7 bases, and 4 bases stayed unmatched. CDR3 DNA: TGTGCCAGCAGTTCGACTAGCGGGAGGGCTAATGAGCAGTTCTTC. Amino acid sequence: CASSSTSGRANEQFF.

The gene calls are TRBV7-9 and TRBJ2-3, with D unclear. This CDR3 is built from 16 residues. V was shortened by 6 bases and J by 2 bases, with 18 bases between the two germline ends. Germline V gene data show CDR1 as SEHNR and CDR2 as FQNEAQ (reference sequence). The CDR3 is CASRAVGLGYTDTQYF. The DNA for the CDR3 is TGTGCCAGCAGGGCGGTGGGTCTAGGTTACACAGATACGCAGTATTTT.

The CDR3 here is CASRFWGGAFTQYF. CDR3 sequence (DNA): TGTGCCAGCAGGTTTTGGGGGGGCGCGTTTACGCAGTATTTT. V gene TRBV2 combines with J gene TRBJ2-3; a possible D gene is TRBD2 (7 bases). V lost 6 bases, J lost 8 bases, and 18 bases lay in between. This CDR3 is 14 amino acids long. The germline gives CDR1 SNHLY, CDR2 FYNNEI.

V is TRBV7-9 and J is TRBJ1-1; D unresolved. The ends were cut back, 8 bases at V and 1 base at J, with 8 bases in the middle. The CDR3 has 12 amino acids. Per germline, CDR1 SEHNR and CDR2 FQNEAQ (reference sequence). CDR3 residues: CASFRQNTEAFF. Here the CDR3 DNA reads TGTGCCAGCTTTAGACAGAACACTGAAGCTTTCTTT.

The rearrangement links TRBV2 to TRBJ2-7; 9 bases are shared with TRBD2. In germline, CDR1 is SNHLY, CDR2 FYNNEI. The CDR3 runs 14 residues. The V gene end was trimmed by 6 bases and the J gene end by 4 bases; junction bases not matched to a gene: 7. CDR3 DNA sequence: TGTGCCAGCAGGTTAGCGGGAGTGGCGTACGAGCAGTACTTC. It codes for CASRLAGVAYEQYF.

This chain connects TRBV11-2 to TRBJ2-3, with 8 bases aligning to TRBD1. In germline, CDR1 is SGHAT, CDR2 FQNNGV. The length of the CDR3 is 11 residues. The V gene end was trimmed by 4 bases and the J gene end by 11 bases; junction bases not matched to a gene: 2. The CDR3 loop is CASSSQGGQYF. In nucleotides, the CDR3 is TGTGCCAGCAGCTCACAGGGGGGGCAGTATTTT.

This clone was seen a handful of times. The genes are TRBV11-2 and TRBJ2-3; TRBD1 matches at 7 bases. This CDR3 is built from 15 residues. Germline lookup yields CDR1 SGHAT and CDR2 FQNNGV. The junction had 10 bases not matched to a gene; V was cut back by 4 bases and J by 6 bases. CDR3 region: CASSSLDRVGDTQYF. CDR3 DNA: TGTGCCAGCAGCTCCTTAGACAGGGTGGGGGATACGCAGTATTTT.